The 29 T cell receptor beta chains below come from one sample, sequenced in a study of cytomegalovirus exposure and HLA in healthy donors. Vbeta (60) and Jbeta (13) primers were used in the PCR. Some clones are missing from TCRdb's copy, which holds only in-frame ones; the method was immunoSEQ multiplex PCR. The clone table shows 96,000 or so clones, with the ten largest holding just under 3.5%. The sequencing input was PBMCs. The receptors come from a woman in her thirties in good health and CMV-seronegative.

The rearrangement uses TRBV19 and TRBJ2-7; D is undetermined. In germline, CDR1 is LNHDA, CDR2 SQIVND (reference sequence). This CDR3 spans 15 amino acids. Trimming cost V 3 bases and J 2 bases, with 14 bases left between them. CDR3 sequence: CASSITVLGTYEQYF. CDR3 DNA sequence: TGTGCCAGTAGTATCACAGTTCTGGGCACCTACGAGCAGTACTTC. The full variable domain, in which reference TRBV19 and TRBJ2-7 provide the parts outside the CDR3, is DGGITQSPKYLFRKEGQNVTLSCEQNLNHDAMYWYRQDPGQGLRLIYYSQIVNDFQKGDIAEGYSVSREKKESFPLTVTSAQKNPTAFYLCASSITVLGTYEQYFGPGTRLTVT.

V gene TRBV5-4 combines with J gene TRBJ2-1; 14 bases are a match to TRBD2. The CDR3 covers 17 residues. The germline CDR1 and CDR2 sequences are SGHNT and YYREEE (reference sequence). Trimming took 3 bases from V and 4 from J; bases not matched to a gene: 6. CDR3 loop: CASSSSGTSGSYNEQFF. The CDR3 DNA follows: TGTGCCAGCAGCTCGTCCGGGACTAGCGGGAGTTACAATGAGCAGTTCTTC.

The gene calls are TRBV30 and TRBJ2-5, with a tentative D call TRBD2 (7 bases). The CDR3 loop spans 12 amino acids. Germline lookup yields CDR1 GTSNPN and CDR2 SVGIG (reference sequence). V gave up 8 bases and J gave up 4 bases, with 14 bases separating them. Here the CDR3 reads CARKGGGETQYF. The CDR3 bases are TGTGCCCGCAAAGGGGGGGGAGAGACCCAGTACTTC.

The chain joins TRBV27 to TRBJ2-2; TRBD1 agrees at 9 bases. J lost 4 bases, V lost 7 bases, and 4 bases had no gene match. This CDR3 is built from 14 residues. Germline assignment: CDR1 MNHEY and CDR2 SMNVEV (reference sequence). DNA of the CDR3: TGTGCCAGCAACCGGGACAGGGCCACCGGGGAGCTGTTTTTT. Residues: CASNRDRATGELFF.

The chain carries TRBV30 and TRBJ2-7, with D perhaps TRBD1 (7 bases). The CDR3 runs 14 residues. The V and J ends lost 3 bases and 4 bases respectively, with 16 bases between them. CDR1 and CDR2 (germline): GTSNPN, SVGIG (reference sequence). In DNA form, the CDR3 reads TGTGCCTGGAGCTTCCCCCCAGGGGGGTACGAGCAGTACTTC. Translated: CAWSFPPGGYEQYF.

The chain carries TRBV29-1 and TRBJ2-5, with 14 positions matching TRBD2. The J call is uncertain, as TRBJ2-7 better fits the DNA end. Per the germline V gene, CDR1 is SQVTM and CDR2 is ANQGSEA. The CDR3 runs 17 residues. In DNA form, the CDR3 reads TGCAGCGTTGGAGGACTAGCGGGAGGTGAACCCTCCTACGAGCAGTACTTC. Translating it yields CSVGGLAGGEPSYEQYF.

The CDR3 protein is CACRAYNEQFF. CDR3 nucleotide sequence: TGTGCCTGCCGGGCCTACAATGAGCAGTTCTTC. The chain couples TRBV30 to TRBJ2-1; D unresolved. This CDR3 contains 11 residues. V shed 6 bases and J shed 2 bases, with 5 bases lying between them. Germline assignment: CDR1 GTSNPN and CDR2 SVGIG (reference sequence).

The CDR3 is CASSFGLGRETQYF. CDR3 in DNA: TGTGCCAGCAGCTTCGGACTAGGGAGAGAGACCCAGTACTTC. This sequence joins TRBV7-8 and TRBJ2-5; 7 bases line up with TRBD2. The CDR3 loop spans 14 amino acids. Germline lookup yields CDR1 SGHVS and CDR2 FQNEAQ. The trim removed 3 bases at V and 4 bases at J, leaving 5 bases unmatched.

J is TRBJ1-3 and V is TRBV5-1; 8 bases fit TRBD1. The V gene's germline CDR1 is SGHRS and CDR2 YFSETQ. With V trimmed by 4 bases and J by 4 bases, 7 bases remained unmatched. The CDR3 totals 15 residues. The CDR3 sequence: CASSRGTGPGNTIYF. Here the CDR3 DNA reads TGCGCCAGCAGCCGAGGGACAGGACCCGGAAACACCATATATTTT.

Notes on this clone: The junction shows a germline mismatch at one end, possibly a read error. The chain has TRBV13 and TRBJ1-2, with TRBD1 matching over 9 bases. The CDR3 sequence is 13 residues long. Germline assignment: CDR1 PRHDT and CDR2 FYEKMQ (reference sequence). The CDR3 is CASSFDRGYDYTF. CDR3 nucleotide sequence: TGTGCCAGCAGCTTCGACAGGGGGTATGACTACACCTTC.

The V gene is TRBV28, the J gene TRBJ1-2; 7 bases line up with TRBD1. Germline V lookup: CDR1 MDHEN, CDR2 SYDVKM. V shed 6 bases, J shed 3 bases, and the junction held 1 base outside the gene matches. This CDR3 has 12 residues. CDR3 DNA sequence: TGTGCCAGCAGGCAGGGGGACTATGGCTACACCTTC. The encoded protein is CASRQGDYGYTF.

The CDR3 reads CATQRGGNQPQHF. CDR3 nucleotides: TGTGCCACCCAGAGGGGAGGAAATCAGCCCCAGCATTTT. J is TRBJ1-5 and V is TRBV6-5, with D possibly TRBD1 on 5 matching bases. This CDR3 has 13 amino acids. Germline-derived CDR1 and CDR2 are MNHEY and SVGAGI. Deletions cut 10 bases from V and 4 bases from J, with 14 bases between.

This chain uses TRBV30 with TRBJ1-1; TRBD1 agrees at 8 bases. CDR1 is GTSNPN and CDR2 is SVGIG in the germline V gene (reference sequence). The CDR3 loop spans 17 amino acids. Trimming at V came to 4 bases and at J to 4 bases, leaving 17 bases not matched to a gene. Written as DNA, the CDR3 is TGTGCCTGGAATAACCAGGGGGCGCGAGGGTTTAGCACTGAAGCTTTCTTT. This codes for CAWNNQGARGFSTEAFF.

V is TRBV28 and J is TRBJ2-7; 11 nucleotides agree with TRBD2. The length of the CDR3 is 13 residues. Trimming cost V 6 bases and J 3 bases; bases outside gene matches: 1. Germline V gene sequence: CDR1 MDHEN, CDR2 SYDVKM. The CDR3 region is CASRLAGVYEQYF. The CDR3 DNA is TGTGCCAGCAGACTAGCGGGAGTCTACGAGCAGTACTTC.

This chain links TRBV4-2 with TRBJ1-3; D possibly corresponds to TRBD1 (5 bases). The CDR3 is 15 amino acids. V shed 1 base and J shed 3 bases, with 10 bases lying between them. Per germline, CDR1 LGHNA and CDR2 YNFKEQ. In DNA, the CDR3 is TGTGCCAGCAGCCAAGGGGGGGACTATGGAAACACCATATATTTT. Protein product: CASSQGGDYGNTIYF.

This sequence joins TRBV7-2 and TRBJ1-2; no clear D. The CDR3 totals 16 residues. CDR1 is SGHTA and CDR2 is FQGNSA in the germline V gene. Trimming stripped 1 base from V and 4 bases from J, with 16 bases between. The CDR3 sequence is CASSLVGGHPGYGYTF. The CDR3 coding sequence is TGTGCCAGCAGCTTAGTCGGCGGCCACCCGGGCTATGGCTACACCTTC.

V and J are TRBV14 and TRBJ1-1; 7 bases are shared with TRBD1. J gave up 0 bases and V 1 base, and 5 bases lay outside the gene matches. Germline values: CDR1 SGHDN, CDR2 FVKESK. CDR3 size: 16 residues. The CDR3, as DNA: TGTGCCAGCAGCCAAGTTAGGGGGCAAATGAACACTGAAGCTTTCTTT. It yields the protein CASSQVRGQMNTEAFF.

The chain recombines TRBV9 with TRBJ2-7; 9 bases match TRBD1. Germline V gives CDR1 SGDLS, CDR2 YYNGEE. The CDR3 consists of 16 residues. Trimming cost V 4 bases and J 5 bases; bases outside gene matches: 13. The CDR3 loop is CASSRRTGVGKDEQYF. DNA for the CDR3: TGTGCCAGCAGCAGACGGACAGGGGTTGGCAAGGACGAGCAGTACTTC.

V is TRBV19 and J is TRBJ2-7; 7 nucleotides match TRBD1. V was clipped by 3 bases and J by 2 bases; unmatched bases: 4. CDR1 is LNHDA and CDR2 is SQIVND in the germline V gene (reference sequence). The CDR3 has 14 residues. This chain's CDR3 is CASSIGTATYEQYF. The DNA of the CDR3 is TGTGCCAGTAGTATTGGGACAGCAACCTACGAGCAGTACTTC.

CDR3 DNA: TGTGCCAGCAGCGCCCGACTAGCGGGATACAATGAGCAGTTCTTC. Translation gives CASSARLAGYNEQFF. The chain couples TRBV7-3 to TRBJ2-1; 11 nucleotides match TRBD2. The germline V gene encodes CDR1 SGHTA and CDR2 FQGTGA. Trimming removed 5 bases from V and 4 bases from J; junction bases left unmatched: 4. The CDR3 has 15 amino acids.

CDR3 residues: CASSWGGERETQYF. CDR3 in DNA: TGTGCCAGCAGCTGGGGAGGGGAGAGGGAGACCCAGTACTTC. The V and J genes are TRBV12-1 and TRBJ2-5; the listed D gene, TRBD2, was not tested against the DNA. TRBV12-1 is reported as a pseudogene. The CDR3 has 14 residues.

CDR3 residues: CASSLEFGTKEKLFF. The CDR3 DNA sequence: TGTGCCAGCAGCTTGGAATTCGGGACAAAGGAAAAACTGTTTTTT. This chain joins TRBV5-6 and TRBJ1-4; D may be TRBD1 (6 bases). Trimming left V 0 bases short and J 8 bases short, with 14 bases between. The CDR3 covers 15 residues. The germline gives CDR1 SGHDT, CDR2 YYEEEE.

The chain carries TRBV6-1 and TRBJ1-1, with 7 nucleotides matching TRBD1. Germline trimming cut 5 bases from V and 0 bases from J; bases unmatched to any gene: 6. This CDR3 spans 15 amino acids. Germline V CDR1 and CDR2: MNHNS, SASEGT. CDR3 region: CASSSTTGMNTEAFF. The CDR3 DNA follows: TGTGCCAGCAGTTCGACGACAGGGATGAACACTGAAGCTTTCTTT.

This chain links TRBV2 with TRBJ1-3; no clear D gene. This CDR3 is 15 amino acids long. The V end was cut by 1 base, the J end by 0 bases, with 7 bases between. Germline loops: CDR1 SNHLY, CDR2 FYNNEI. The CDR3 sequence is CASSEGHYSGNTIYF. The CDR3 DNA reads TGTGCCAGCAGTGAAGGACATTACTCTGGAAACACCATATATTTT.

The chain carries TRBV6-1 and TRBJ2-7; possible D gene TRBD1, 6 bases. Germline CDR1 and CDR2: MNHNS and SASEGT. CDR3 size: 16 residues. The V end lost 0 bases, the J end lost 3 bases, and 15 bases lay between the germline ends. CDR3 in amino acids: CASSEAVWDKGYEQYF. The CDR3 DNA is TGTGCCAGCAGTGAAGCGGTTTGGGACAAAGGCTACGAGCAGTACTTC.

The rearrangement links TRBV6-1 to TRBJ2-5; TRBD2 agrees at 9 bases. Trimming cost V 7 bases and J 3 bases; bases outside gene matches: 6. Germline CDR1 MNHNS, CDR2 SASEGT. This CDR3 comprises 14 residues. The CDR3 reads CASTRGGEEETQYF. The CDR3 nucleotides are TGTGCCAGCACTCGCGGGGGGGAGGAAGAGACCCAGTACTTC.

The chain has TRBV6-5 and TRBJ1-1; tentatively, D is TRBD1 (5 bases). With 2 bases removed from V and 3 bases from J, the gap between germline ends came to 10 bases. This CDR3 region has 14 residues. The germline CDR1 and CDR2 sequences are MNHEY and SVGAGI. CDR3 DNA sequence: TGTGCCAGCAGTTACGGGGGGGAGGACACTGAAGCTTTCTTT. Translation: CASSYGGEDTEAFF.

The V call is TRBV28, the J call TRBJ1-5; D is perhaps TRBD1 (5 bases). V was pared by 2 bases and J by 6 bases, with 14 bases between. The CDR3 has 15 amino acids. Germline V CDR1 and CDR2: MDHEN, SYDVKM. CDR3 sequence reads: CASSLAGGFAQPQHF. CDR3 bases: TGTGCCAGCAGTTTAGCTGGGGGGTTTGCTCAGCCCCAGCATTTT.

The chain carries TRBV6-1 and TRBJ2-3, with 8 bases identical to TRBD1. After removal of 2 bases from V and 4 bases from J, the junction contained 2 bases not matched to a gene. Germline CDR1 and CDR2: MNHNS and SASEGT. The CDR3 length is 14 residues. The CDR3 is CASSELQGADTQYF. The CDR3, as DNA: TGTGCCAGCAGTGAACTACAGGGGGCAGATACGCAGTATTTT.